Each of the 17 T cell receptor beta chains below was sequenced from the same sample in a study of T cell responses to AZD1222 COVID-19 vaccine. The data were produced by immunoSEQ multiplex PCR, yet TCRdb's version contains in-frame clones alone and is incomplete. The data hold under 150,000 clones, with roughly 90% observed a single time. Specimen: peripheral blood, collected 28 days after the second AZD1222 dose. The receptors were gathered from an adult who received the AZD1222 COVID-19 vaccine.

About this clone: Different DNA sequences within this sample yield the same CDR3. The DNA of the CDR3 is TGCGCCAGCAGCCAAGACAGAGGACAGCCCCAGCATTTT. Its protein product is CASSQDRGQPQHF. The gene calls are TRBV4-3 and TRBJ1-5; D is undetermined. The CDR3 loop spans 13 amino acids. CDR1 is LGHNA, CDR2 YSLEER, per germline. The ends were cut back, 0 bases at V and 7 bases at J, with 7 bases in the middle.

This clone occurred a few times. The rearrangement joins TRBV7-8 to TRBJ2-7, with TRBD2 identical over 9 bases. This CDR3 has 16 amino acids. The germline V gene has CDR1 SGHVS and CDR2 FQNEAQ. V shed 2 bases, J shed 1 base, and the junction held 6 bases outside the gene matches. The CDR3 is CASSLLGLAGSYEQYF. CDR3 coding DNA: TGTGCCAGCAGCTTATTAGGGCTAGCGGGGTCCTACGAGCAGTACTTC. Full variable domain (outside the CDR3, taken from reference TRBV7-8 and TRBJ2-7): GAGVSQSPRYKVAKRGQDVALRCDPISGHVSLFWYQQALGQGPEFLTYFQNEAQLDKSGLPSDRFFAERPEGSVSTLKIQRTQQEDSAVYLCASSLLGLAGSYEQYFGPGTRLTVT.

This clone was counted a single time. V is TRBV19 and J is TRBJ2-1; 7 bases line up with TRBD2. Germline V gene data show CDR1 as LNHDA and CDR2 as SQIVND (reference sequence). V gave up 7 bases and J gave up 6 bases; unmatched junction bases: 9. This CDR3 contains 14 residues. CDR3 region: CASTQEAGPNEQFF. The CDR3 bases are TGTGCCAGTACCCAGGAAGCGGGGCCCAATGAGCAGTTCTTC.

This rearrangement joins TRBV6-6 to TRBJ1-5; D not certain. V lost 5 bases and J 5 bases, leaving 10 bases between the germline ends. There are 13 residues in the CDR3. Per germline, CDR1 MNHNY and CDR2 SVGAGI (reference sequence). This CDR3 is CASSPSPDQPQHF. The CDR3 region has the DNA TGTGCCAGCAGTCCTTCGCCCGATCAGCCCCAGCATTTT.

Here the CDR3 reads CASSLRVPGGNTIYF. Written as DNA, the CDR3 is TGTGCCAGCAGCCTCAGGGTCCCTGGGGGAAACACCATATATTTT. The J gene is TRBJ1-3, the V gene TRBV27; TRBD1 is a possible D gene (5 bases). Germline V lookup: CDR1 MNHEY, CDR2 SMNVEV (reference sequence). This CDR3 is built from 15 residues. V lost 6 bases and J lost 4, with 16 bases in between.

This chain links TRBV3-1 (or the pseudogene TRBV3-2) with TRBJ1-4, with 9 bases lining up with TRBD1. V was clipped by 3 bases and J by 7 bases; unmatched bases: 3. This CDR3 region has 14 residues. Germline lookup yields CDR1 LGHDT and CDR2 YNNKEL (reference sequence). The CDR3 region has the DNA TGTGCCAGCAGCCAGAGGACAGGGGCTGAAAAACTGTTTTTT. As protein: CASSQRTGAEKLFF.

The V gene is TRBV30, the J gene TRBJ2-1; tentative D call: TRBD2 (6 bases). Between the trimmed V and J ends, which lost 3 bases and 5 bases, there was a span of 11 bases. The CDR3 length is 13 residues. Germline values: CDR1 GTSNPN, CDR2 SVGIG (reference sequence). CDR3 in amino acids: CAWRRRGNNEQFF. The CDR3 nucleotides read TGTGCCTGGAGGAGGAGGGGTAACAATGAGCAGTTCTTC.

This rearrangement joins TRBV15 to TRBJ2-5; D may be TRBD2 (6 bases). In germline, CDR1 is LNHNV, CDR2 YYDKDF (reference sequence). CDR3 length: 14 residues. V shed 1 base and J shed 1 base, with 7 bases lying between them. The CDR3 spells CATSRAGVQETQYF. CDR3 nucleotide sequence: TGTGCCACCAGCAGAGCGGGGGTCCAAGAGACCCAGTACTTC.

The gene calls are TRBV5-6 and TRBJ2-1; D gene ambiguous. Germline assignment: CDR1 SGHDT and CDR2 YYEEEE. The CDR3 runs 15 residues. The germline V and J ends were trimmed by 2 bases and 0 bases, with 9 bases remaining between them. The CDR3 reads CASSFKLSSYNEQFF. CDR3 sequence (DNA): TGTGCCAGCAGCTTTAAATTGAGCTCCTACAATGAGCAGTTCTTC.

The chain recombines TRBV10-3 with TRBJ2-3; 8 nucleotides match TRBD1. Looked up from germline, CDR1 is ENHRY and CDR2 is SYGVKD. CDR3 length equals 13 residues. V shed 7 bases, J shed 9 bases, and the junction held 9 bases outside the gene matches. CDR3 sequence (DNA): TGTGCCATCACCAGGACAGGGAGAGAGACGCAGTATTTT. It is translated as CAITRTGRETQYF.

This chain joins TRBV27 and TRBJ2-5, with D perhaps being TRBD1 or TRBD2 (5 bases each). The CDR3 extends over 15 amino acids. Trimming shortened V by 4 bases and J by 12 bases, and 24 bases separated the two germline ends. CDR1 and CDR2 (germline): MNHEY, SMNVEV (reference sequence). The CDR3 coding sequence is TGTGCCAGCAGTTCGCTTGGTCAGGGAAGGGACCTGAAGTACTTC. Amino acids: CASSSLGQGRDLKYF.

The chain combines TRBV12-3 or TRBV12-4 with TRBJ2-5; perhaps TRBD2 as D (6 bases). The CDR3 runs 13 residues. The V and J ends lost 3 bases and 3 bases respectively, with 8 bases between them. The CDR3 DNA follows: TGTGCCAGCAGTTTGTGGGGGGAAGAGACCCAGTACTTC. Translating it yields CASSLWGEETQYF.

CDR3 DNA sequence: TGTGCCACCAGCAGAGAGACAGGACAGTACAATGAGCAGTTCTTC. It encodes CATSRETGQYNEQFF. This chain links TRBV15 with TRBJ2-1; perhaps TRBD1 as D (6 bases). The germline CDR1 and CDR2 sequences are LNHNV and YYDKDF (reference sequence). V gave up 0 bases and J gave up 4 bases, with 10 bases separating them. The CDR3 is 15 amino acids.

This clone was found a few times. V is TRBV20-1 and J is TRBJ2-5, with D uncertain. V was shortened by 6 bases and J by 4 bases, with 6 bases between the two germline ends. In germline, CDR1 is DFQATT, CDR2 SNEGSKA (reference sequence). This CDR3 is built from 10 residues. The CDR3 DNA follows: TGCAGTGCCGACGGAGAGACCCAGTACTTC. Translating gives CSADGETQYF.

The chain combines TRBV19 with TRBJ2-1, with 7 bases aligning to TRBD2. V trimming: 8 bases; J trimming: 9 bases; junction bases outside the gene matches: 13. This CDR3 region has 14 residues. In germline, CDR1 is LNHDA, CDR2 SQIVND (reference sequence). The CDR3: CASGAGSAPGEQFF. The CDR3 DNA sequence: TGTGCCAGTGGAGCGGGGTCCGCTCCGGGTGAGCAGTTCTTC. Full variable domain (remainder filled in from reference TRBV19 and TRBJ2-1): DGGITQSPKYLFRKEGQNVTLSCEQNLNHDAMYWYRQDPGQGLRLIYYSQIVNDFQKGDIAEGYSVSREKKESFPLTVTSAQKNPTAFYLCASGAGSAPGEQFFGPGTRLTVL.

This clone was seen only once. V gene TRBV28 combines with J gene TRBJ2-2; D may be TRBD1 (6 bases). Germline values: CDR1 MDHEN, CDR2 SYDVKM. The CDR3 runs to 15 residues. V was shortened by 7 bases and J by 4 bases, with 16 bases between the two germline ends. The CDR3 spells CASIPQPRGTGELFF. The CDR3 DNA sequence: TGTGCCAGCATCCCCCAGCCCAGGGGCACCGGGGAGCTGTTTTTT.

The V call is TRBV4-3, the J call TRBJ1-2; D perhaps matches TRBD1 (5 bases). CDR3 length: 15 amino acids. V lost 3 bases, J lost 2 bases, and 13 bases lay in between. Germline lookup yields CDR1 LGHNA and CDR2 YSLEER. The CDR3 nucleotides read TGCGCCAGCAGCCAGGCGGGGGAGCTAAACTATGGCTACACCTTC. Translating gives CASSQAGELNYGYTF.